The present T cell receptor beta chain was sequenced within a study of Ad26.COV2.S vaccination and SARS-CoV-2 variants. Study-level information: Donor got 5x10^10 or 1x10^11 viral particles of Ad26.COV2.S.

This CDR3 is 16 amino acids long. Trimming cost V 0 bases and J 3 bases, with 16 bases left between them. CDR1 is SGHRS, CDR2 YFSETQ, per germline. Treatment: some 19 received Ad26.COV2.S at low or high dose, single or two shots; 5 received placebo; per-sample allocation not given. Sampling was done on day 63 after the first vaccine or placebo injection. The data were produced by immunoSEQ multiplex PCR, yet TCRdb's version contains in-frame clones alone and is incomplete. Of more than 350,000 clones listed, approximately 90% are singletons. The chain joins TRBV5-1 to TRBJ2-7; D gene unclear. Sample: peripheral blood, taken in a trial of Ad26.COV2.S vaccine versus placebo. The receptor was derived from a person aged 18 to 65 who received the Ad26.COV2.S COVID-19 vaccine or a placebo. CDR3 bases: TGCGCCAGCAGCTTGGCCCCGCAGGTCCCCCTCTACGAGCAGTACTTC. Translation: CASSLAPQVPLYEQYF.